A selection of T cell receptor beta chains follows, all from one sample in a study of T cells in localized non-small cell lung cancer. Clones were sequenced by immunoSEQ multiplex PCR, and TCRdb holds only the in-frame ones, with some missing. The table shows about 51,000 clones, with 81% occurring only once. Source: peripheral blood mononuclear cells, taken before any cancer treatment. Every receptor here comes from a man aged 40 to 69 with stage III lung adenocarcinoma. CDR3s leave out the opening cysteine and the closing phenylalanine or tryptophan. The size entry is marked missing in some rows and otherwise reads once, few, many or a size class.

>TRBV6-5|NA
ASSYRGGVQPQH
>TRBV11-3|once
ASSLKTGGLETQY
>TRBV4-2|few
ASSQDSGVNNEQF
>TRBV30|once
AWSRTGGDEQY
>TRBV19|NA
ASSPQGAQETQY
>TRBV18|NA
ASSPLGHQAVGDQETQY
>TRBV6-5|NA
ASSYSLAGGRGTQY
>TRBV4-1|NA
ASSQVTSSYEQY
>TRBV5-6|NA
ASSLEPDSYEQY
>TRBV30|NA
ASRLAGGGGTQY
>TRBV9|few
ASSVAGGHNEQF
>TRBV7-9|NA
ASSLPGGRSYGYT
>TRBV10-3|many
AINSVEKRGGYYEQY
>TRBV14|NA
ASSQVRHPGEKLF
>TRBV6-5|NA
ASSYVGSADGYT
>TRBV28|NA
ASSLNERIPEAF
>TRBV28|NA
ASSLPEYYGYT
>TRBV2|NA
ASEYSDTQY
>TRBV7-8|once
ASSLAVYPRDYQEHNEQF
>TRBV5-8|NA
ASSAGTLSSYEQY
>TRBV6-1|NA
ASRGQYSNQPQH